The present TCR beta chain was sequenced within a study of T cell responses to AZD1222 COVID-19 vaccine. Findings of the study overall: Spike as a whole was targeted by vaccine-associated CD4 TCRs, dominant at 160-218 and 743-854. Donor demographics were predominantly white British with a female majority; clonal diversity may be underestimated. AZD1222 recipients seropositive at baseline numbered only five to seven. Recipients of two AZD1222 doses showed rising Spike-specific TCR breadth and depth.

Worth noting for this clone: Its antigen remains unknown.

The method was immunoSEQ multiplex PCR; TCRdb's version includes in-frame clones alone and lacks a portion of them. Altogether 150,000 to 200,000 clones are present, 92% being singletons, with the ten largest covering less than 11%. V was clipped by 3 bases and J by 4 bases, with 10 bases between them. The CDR3 is 14 amino acids. CDR1 and CDR2 from the germline V gene are MGHRA and YSYEKL. This chain uses TRBV4-1 with TRBJ2-1; a possible D gene is TRBD1 (6 bases). The receptor was isolated from an adult in good health. The sequenced sample was peripheral blood, obtained on day 0 of AZD1222 vaccination. The chain's CDR3 is CASSQKDSYNEQFF. The DNA for the CDR3 is TGCGCCAGCAGCCAGAAGGACAGTTACAATGAGCAGTTCTTC.